Listed here is a single T cell receptor (beta chain). Per the original methods: From reference gene primer amplification, estimates of nucleated cell counts were derived. The data were produced by immunoSEQ multiplex PCR, yet TCRdb's version contains in-frame clones alone and is incomplete. Clone size and the V and J calls come from that table; the DNA yielded D and trimming. Here the sample spans 120,000 or so clones, 88% being singletons. This sample is drawn from a study of blood T cell repertoires in COVID-19. Across the whole study: The United States, Italy and Spain supplied acute and convalescent COVID-19 samples. In each case, the material was cDNA or gDNA derived from T cells, B-cell-depleted T cells, or PBMCs.

CDR1 and CDR2 from the germline V gene are SEHNR and FQNEAQ (reference sequence). The V end lost 5 bases, the J end lost 5 bases, and 10 bases lay between the germline ends. This CDR3 region has 13 residues. This chain uses TRBV7-9 with TRBJ1-5, with D tentatively TRBD1 (5 bases). Sequencing input: peripheral blood. The sequence derives from a human donor in a cohort sampled during active COVID-19. The chain's CDR3 is CASSETVDQPQHF. The CDR3 region has the DNA TGTGCCAGCAGCGAGACAGTAGATCAGCCCCAGCATTTT.